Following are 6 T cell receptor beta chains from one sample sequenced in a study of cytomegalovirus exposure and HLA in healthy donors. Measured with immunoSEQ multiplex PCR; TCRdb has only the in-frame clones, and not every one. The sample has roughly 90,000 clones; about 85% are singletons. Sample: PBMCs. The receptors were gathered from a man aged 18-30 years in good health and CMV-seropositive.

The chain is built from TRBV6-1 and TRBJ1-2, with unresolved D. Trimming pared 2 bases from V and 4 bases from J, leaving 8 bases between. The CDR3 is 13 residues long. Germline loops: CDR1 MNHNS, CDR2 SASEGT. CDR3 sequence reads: CASSELSGYGYTF. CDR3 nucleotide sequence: TGTGCCAGCAGTGAATTATCCGGCTATGGCTACACCTTC.

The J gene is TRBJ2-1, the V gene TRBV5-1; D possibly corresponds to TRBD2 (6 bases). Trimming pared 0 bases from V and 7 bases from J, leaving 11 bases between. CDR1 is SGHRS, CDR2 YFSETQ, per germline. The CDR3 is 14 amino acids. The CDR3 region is CASSLVGGKNEQFF. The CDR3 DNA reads TGCGCCAGCAGCTTGGTCGGAGGGAAGAATGAGCAGTTCTTC.

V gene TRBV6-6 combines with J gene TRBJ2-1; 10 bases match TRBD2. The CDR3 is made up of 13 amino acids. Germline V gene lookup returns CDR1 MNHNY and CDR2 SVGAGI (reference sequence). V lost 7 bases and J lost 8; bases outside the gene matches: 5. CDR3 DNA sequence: TGTGCCAGCACCTCTAGCGGGAGCGATGAGCAGTTCTTC. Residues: CASTSSGSDEQFF.

This chain's CDR3 is CASSLGPPNEQFF. The CDR3 DNA sequence: TGTGCCAGCAGTTTAGGGCCCCCCAATGAGCAGTTCTTC. This chain uses TRBV27 with TRBJ2-1; D remains unclear. The CDR3 has 13 residues. In germline, CDR1 is MNHEY, CDR2 SMNVEV (reference sequence). The V and J ends lost 2 bases and 6 bases respectively, with 8 bases between them.

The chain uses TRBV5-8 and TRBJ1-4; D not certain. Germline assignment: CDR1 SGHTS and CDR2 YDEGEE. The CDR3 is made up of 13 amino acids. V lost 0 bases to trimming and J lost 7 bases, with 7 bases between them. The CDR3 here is CASSLEEVEKLFF. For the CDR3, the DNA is TGTGCCAGCAGCTTGGAGGAGGTTGAAAAACTGTTTTTT.

CDR3 residues: CASSSTTDPSTDTQYF. CDR3 nucleotides: TGTGCCAGCAGCTCGACGACAGATCCTAGCACAGATACGCAGTATTTT. This chain connects TRBV7-9 to TRBJ2-3, with D possibly TRBD1 on 5 matching bases. This CDR3 region has 16 residues. Trimming cost V 4 bases and J 0 bases, with 14 bases left between them. The germline CDR1 and CDR2 sequences are SEHNR and FQNEAQ (reference sequence).